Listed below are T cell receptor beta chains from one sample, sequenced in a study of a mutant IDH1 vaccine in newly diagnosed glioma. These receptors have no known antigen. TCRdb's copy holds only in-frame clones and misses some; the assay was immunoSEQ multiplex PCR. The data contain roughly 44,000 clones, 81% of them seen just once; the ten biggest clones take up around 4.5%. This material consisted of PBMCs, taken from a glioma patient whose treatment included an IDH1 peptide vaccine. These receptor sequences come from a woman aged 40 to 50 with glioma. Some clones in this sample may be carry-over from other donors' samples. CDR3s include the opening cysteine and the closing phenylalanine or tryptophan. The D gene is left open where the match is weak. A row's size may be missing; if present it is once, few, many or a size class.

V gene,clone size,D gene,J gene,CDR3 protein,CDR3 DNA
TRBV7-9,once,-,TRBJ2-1,CASSLRYNEQFF,TGTGCCAGCAGCTTACGATACAATGAGCAGTTCTTC
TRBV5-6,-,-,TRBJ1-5,CASSLADQPQHF,TGTGCCAGCAGCTTGGCCGATCAGCCCCAGCATTTT
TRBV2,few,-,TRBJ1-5,CASSEGWRNMAQHF,TGTGCCAGCAGTGAGGGATGGAGAAATATGGCCCAGCATTTT
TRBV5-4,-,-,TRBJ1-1,CASSLGRNTEAFF,TGTGCCAGCAGCCTAGGAAGGAACACTGAAGCTTTCTTT
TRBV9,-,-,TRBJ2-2,CASSEVQGFGELFF,TGTGCCAGCAGCGAGGTACAGGGTTTCGGGGAGCTGTTTTTT
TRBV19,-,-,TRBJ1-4,CASSSPSQGGKEKLFF,TGTGCCAGTAGTAGCCCCTCACAGGGAGGAAAAGAAAAACTGTTTTTT
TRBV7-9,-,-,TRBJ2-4,CASSLAVTSGVNIQYF,TGTGCCAGCAGCTTAGCCGTGACCTCAGGGGTAAACATTCAGTACTTC
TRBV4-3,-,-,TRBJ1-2,CASSQEHNFNYGYTF,TGCGCCAGCAGCCAAGAGCACAATTTTAACTATGGCTACACCTTC
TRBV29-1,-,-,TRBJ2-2,CSVEDNTGELFF,TGCAGCGTTGAAGACAACACCGGGGAGCTGTTTTTT
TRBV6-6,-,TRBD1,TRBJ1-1,CAGRPEGALQAFF,TGTGCCGGGCGGCCCGAGGGGGCCCTGCAGGCTTTCTTT
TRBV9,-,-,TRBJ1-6,CASSVSAPDSPLHF,TGTGCCAGCAGCGTCTCGGCCCCTGATTCACCCCTCCACTTT
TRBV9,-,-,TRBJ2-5,CASSPPPLGVGWDAETQYF,TGTGCCAGCAGCCCACCTCCGCTGGGGGTCGGGTGGGATGCAGAGACCCAGTACTTC
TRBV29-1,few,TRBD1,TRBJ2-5,CSVDRTGETQYF,TGCAGCGTTGACCGGACAGGGGAGACCCAGTACTTC
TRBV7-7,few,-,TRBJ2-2,CASSRQGYLTGELFF,TGTGCTAGCAGCCGTCAGGGATACCTTACCGGGGAGCTGTTTTTT
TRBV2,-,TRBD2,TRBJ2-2,CASSERTRTGELFF,TGTGCCAGCAGTGAAAGGACTAGGACCGGGGAGCTGTTTTTT
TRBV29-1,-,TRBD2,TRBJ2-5,CSVEPPQAGAGETQYF,TGCAGCGTTGAACCTCCCCAAGCGGGAGCGGGGGAGACCCAGTACTTC
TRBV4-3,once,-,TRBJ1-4,CASSQDSRENEKLFF,TGCGCCAGCAGCCAAGATTCCAGGGAAAATGAAAAACTGTTTTTT
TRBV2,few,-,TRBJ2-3,CASQALVDSTDTQYF,TGTGCCAGCCAGGCCCTTGTAGATAGCACAGATACGCAGTATTTT
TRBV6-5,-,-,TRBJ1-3,CASSRGGPSGNTIYF,TGTGCCAGCAGCAGAGGAGGGCCCTCTGGAAACACCATATATTTT
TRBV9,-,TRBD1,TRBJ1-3,CASSSRDRGPFGGNTIYF,TGTGCCAGCAGCTCCCGGGACAGGGGGCCCTTTGGTGGAAACACCATATATTTT
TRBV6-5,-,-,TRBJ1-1,CASITPGGNTEAFF,TGTGCCAGCATTACCCCGGGGGGGAACACTGAAGCTTTCTTT
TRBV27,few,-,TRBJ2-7,CASRQGYEQYF,TGTGCCAGCAGGCAGGGGTACGAGCAGTACTTC
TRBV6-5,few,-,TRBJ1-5,CASRRGGQPQHF,TGTGCCAGCAGGCGCGGTGGTCAGCCCCAGCATTTT
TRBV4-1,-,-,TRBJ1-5,CASSQAIREGINQPQHF,TGCGCCAGCAGCCAGGCCATCAGGGAGGGAATCAATCAGCCCCAGCATTTT
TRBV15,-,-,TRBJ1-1,CATSRGVNTEAFF,TGTGCCACCAGCAGAGGGGTGAACACTGAAGCTTTCTTT
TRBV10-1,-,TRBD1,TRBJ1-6,CASSGQGEGNSPLHF,TGCGCCAGCAGCGGACAGGGGGAAGGTAATTCACCCCTCCACTTT
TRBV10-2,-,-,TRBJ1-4,CASHWESTNEKLFF,TGCGCCAGCCATTGGGAGTCAACTAATGAAAAACTGTTTTTT
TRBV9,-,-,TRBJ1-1,CASRVAGEAFF,TGTGCCAGCAGAGTGGCGGGTGAAGCTTTCTTT
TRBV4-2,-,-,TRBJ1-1,CASSPEWAMGAFF,TGTGCCAGCAGCCCGGAATGGGCTATGGGAGCTTTCTTT
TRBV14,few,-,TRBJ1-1,CASSQLQLLNTEAFF,TGTGCCAGCAGCCAACTACAGCTTCTGAACACTGAAGCTTTCTTT
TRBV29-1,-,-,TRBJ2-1,CSVEVGGGGTSNEQFF,TGCAGCGTTGAAGTAGGAGGGGGGGGGACAAGCAATGAGCAGTTCTTC
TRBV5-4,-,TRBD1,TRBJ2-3,CASSLDRGGTDTQYF,TGTGCCAGCAGCTTAGACAGGGGAGGAACAGATACGCAGTATTTT
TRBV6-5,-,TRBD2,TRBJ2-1,CASSYTYRGEGEQFF,TGTGCCAGCAGTTACACATACCGGGGGGAAGGGGAGCAGTTCTTC
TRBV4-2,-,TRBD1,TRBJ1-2,CASSQFVTGEANYGYTF,TGTGCCAGCAGCCAATTTGTTACAGGGGAGGCTAACTATGGCTACACCTTC
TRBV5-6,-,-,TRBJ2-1,CASSYSDEQFF,TGTGCCAGCAGCTACTCCGATGAGCAGTTCTTC
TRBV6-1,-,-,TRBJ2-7,CASIDHEQYF,TGTGCCAGCATCGACCACGAGCAGTACTTC
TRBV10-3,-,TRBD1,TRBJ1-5,CAISEEQGAGNQPQHF,TGTGCCATCAGTGAGGAACAGGGGGCTGGCAATCAGCCCCAGCATTTT
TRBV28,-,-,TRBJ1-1,CASSFQDRGAFF,TGTGCCAGCAGTTTCCAGGACCGAGGAGCTTTCTTT
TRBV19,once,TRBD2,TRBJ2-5,CASATGLAGQETQYF,TGTGCCAGTGCCACGGGACTAGCGGGCCAAGAGACCCAGTACTTC
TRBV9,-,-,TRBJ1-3,CASSVGEGSGNTIYF,TGTGCCAGCAGCGTAGGTGAGGGATCTGGAAACACCATATATTTT
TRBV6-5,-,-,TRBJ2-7,CASSYSGSYEQYF,TGTGCCAGCAGTTACTCCGGAAGTTACGAGCAGTACTTC
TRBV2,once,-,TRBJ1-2,CASSEGGGYTF,TGTGCCAGCAGTGAAGGTGGTGGCTACACCTTC
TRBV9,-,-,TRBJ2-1,CASSPQRIYNEQFF,TGTGCCAGCAGCCCACAAAGGATCTACAATGAGCAGTTCTTC
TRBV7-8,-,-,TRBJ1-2,CASSLGGRPLNYGYTF,TGTGCCAGCAGCTTAGGGGGGCGTCCCTTAAACTATGGCTACACCTTC
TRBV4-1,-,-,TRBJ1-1,CASSRQKGVPNTEAFF,TGCGCCAGCAGCCGCCAAAAGGGGGTTCCGAACACTGAAGCTTTCTTT
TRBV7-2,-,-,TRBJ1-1,CASSLANRNTEAFF,TGTGCCAGCAGCTTAGCGAACAGGAACACTGAAGCTTTCTTT
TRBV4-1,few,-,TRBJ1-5,CASSQSPWNDRQPQHF,TGCGCCAGCAGCCAAAGCCCGTGGAATGACAGACAGCCCCAGCATTTT
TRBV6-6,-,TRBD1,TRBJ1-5,CASNHRGTGNQPQHF,TGTGCCAGCAACCACAGGGGGACAGGGAATCAGCCCCAGCATTTT
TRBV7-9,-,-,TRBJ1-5,CASSLDQQPQHF,TGTGCCAGCAGCTTAGACCAGCAGCCCCAGCATTTT
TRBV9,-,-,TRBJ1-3,CASSVEARSGNTIYF,TGTGCCAGCAGCGTAGAAGCTCGCTCTGGAAACACCATATATTTT
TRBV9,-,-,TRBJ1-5,CASSAMPYSNQPQHF,TGTGCCAGCAGCGCAATGCCGTATAGCAATCAGCCCCAGCATTTT
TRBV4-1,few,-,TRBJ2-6,CASSQVNLGFGANVLTF,TGCGCCAGCAGCCAAGTCAATCTAGGCTTTGGGGCCAACGTCCTGACTTTC
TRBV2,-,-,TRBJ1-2,CASSELERPGYTF,TGTGCCAGCAGTGAGCTGGAAAGGCCTGGCTACACCTTC
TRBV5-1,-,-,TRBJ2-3,CASSLGQGGGRSTDTQYF,TGCGCCAGCAGCTTGGGGCAGGGGGGCGGCCGATCCACAGATACGCAGTATTTT
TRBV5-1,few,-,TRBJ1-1,CASSLAGAGVTEAFF,TGCGCCAGCAGCCTGGCCGGGGCAGGGGTGACTGAAGCTTTCTTT
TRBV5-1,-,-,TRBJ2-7,CASSPRDNNSYEQYF,TGCGCCAGCAGCCCCCGGGACAACAACTCTTACGAGCAGTACTTC
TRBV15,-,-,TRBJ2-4,CATKNWREGDIQYF,TGTGCCACCAAGAACTGGCGGGAAGGGGACATTCAGTACTTC
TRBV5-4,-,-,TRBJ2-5,CASSGQSSQETQYF,TGTGCCAGCAGCGGACAGAGTAGCCAAGAGACCCAGTACTTC
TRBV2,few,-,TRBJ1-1,CASSGEMNTEAFF,TGTGCCAGCAGTGGTGAGATGAACACTGAAGCTTTCTTT
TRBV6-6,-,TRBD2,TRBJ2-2,CASRTSGGGTGELFF,TGTGCCAGCAGGACTAGCGGGGGGGGCACCGGGGAGCTGTTTTTT